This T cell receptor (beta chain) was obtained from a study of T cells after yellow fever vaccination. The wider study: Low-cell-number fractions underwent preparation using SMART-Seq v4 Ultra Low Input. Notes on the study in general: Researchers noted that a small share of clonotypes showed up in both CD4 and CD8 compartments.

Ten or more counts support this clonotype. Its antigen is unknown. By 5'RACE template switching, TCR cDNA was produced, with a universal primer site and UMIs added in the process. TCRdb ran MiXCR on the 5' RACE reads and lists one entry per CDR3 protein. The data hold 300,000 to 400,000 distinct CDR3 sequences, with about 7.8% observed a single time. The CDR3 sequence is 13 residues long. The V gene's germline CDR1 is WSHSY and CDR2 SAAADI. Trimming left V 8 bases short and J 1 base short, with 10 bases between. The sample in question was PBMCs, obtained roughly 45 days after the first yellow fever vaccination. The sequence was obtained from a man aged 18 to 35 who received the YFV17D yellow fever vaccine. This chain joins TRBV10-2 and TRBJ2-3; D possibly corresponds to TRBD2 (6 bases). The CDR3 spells CASEGGGTDTQYF. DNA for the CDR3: TGCGCCAGCGAAGGCGGGGGCACAGATACGCAGTATTTT.